The rows below give T cell receptor beta chains drawn from one sample of a study of HIV-infected patients and healthy controls. MiXCR, applied by TCRdb to the 5' RACE reads, yields one record per CDR3 protein. The sample includes 5,000 to 7,000 distinct CDR3 sequences, 8.5% to 10% of them seen just once. The starting material was blood, obtained during antiretroviral therapy. The source is an adult with HIV infection. The CDR3 runs from the conserved cysteine through the conserved F or W. D genes are given only for firm matches. Part of the rows lack a size; the others show once, few, many or a class for expanded clones.

D,J,V,size,CDR3,DNA
-,TRBJ1-1,TRBV30,few,CAWRWGRTEAFF,TGTGCCTGGAGATGGGGAAGAACTGAAGCTTTCTTT
TRBD1,TRBJ1-1,TRBV28,-,CASSRNGARTGKVTEAFF,TGTGCCAGCAGCCGAAATGGGGCCCGGACAGGGAAGGTCACTGAAGCTTTCTTT
TRBD2,TRBJ2-3,TRBV9,-,CASSVDGGGSGRIYTQYF,TGTGCCAGCAGCGTAGACGGTGGTGGTAGCGGGAGGATTTATACGCAGTATTTT
-,TRBJ1-5,TRBV25-1,-,CASKRGNQPQHF,TGTGCCAGCAAAAGGGGCAATCAGCCCCAGCATTTT
-,TRBJ1-6,TRBV2,many,CASSPTFNSPLHF,TGTGCCAGCAGCCCGACTTTTAATTCACCCCTCCACTTT
-,TRBJ1-5,TRBV6-6,many,CASRWTSTSEPGQPQHF,TGTGCCAGCAGGTGGACATCAACCTCTGAACCAGGACAGCCCCAGCATTTT
TRBD1,TRBJ2-1,TRBV30,medium-sized,CAWSGTTGIVQFF,TGTGCCTGGAGTGGGACGACAGGGATCGTGCAGTTCTTC
-,TRBJ2-3,TRBV2,medium-sized,CASRDIASTDTQYF,TGTGCCAGCAGGGACATTGCTAGCACAGATACGCAGTATTTT
-,TRBJ2-1,TRBV29-1,medium-sized,CSVRRETLLVQFF,TGCAGCGTTCGCCGTGAGACTCTCCTGGTGCAGTTCTTC
-,TRBJ2-7,TRBV28,-,CASSPPTGGIYEQYF,TGTGCCAGCAGCCCCCCGACTGGAGGGATCTACGAGCAGTACTTC
-,TRBJ1-5,TRBV28,medium-sized,CASSLLGGPQPQHF,TGTGCCAGCAGTTTATTAGGCGGTCCCCAGCCCCAGCATTTT
-,TRBJ1-1,TRBV6-6,many,CASSFLNGLQAFF,TGTGCCAGCAGTTTTCTAAACGGCCTCCAAGCTTTCTTT